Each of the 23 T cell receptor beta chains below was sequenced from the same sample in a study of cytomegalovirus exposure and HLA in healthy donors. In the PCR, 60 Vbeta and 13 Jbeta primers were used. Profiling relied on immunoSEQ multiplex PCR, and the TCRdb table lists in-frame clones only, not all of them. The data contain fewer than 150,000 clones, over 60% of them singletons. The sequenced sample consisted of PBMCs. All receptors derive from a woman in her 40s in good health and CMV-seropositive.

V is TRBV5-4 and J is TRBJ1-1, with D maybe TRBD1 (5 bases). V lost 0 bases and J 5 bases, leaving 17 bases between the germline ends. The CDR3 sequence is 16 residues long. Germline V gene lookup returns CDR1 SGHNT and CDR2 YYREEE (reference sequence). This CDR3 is CASSLALWQGNTEAFF. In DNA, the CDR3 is TGTGCCAGCAGCTTGGCCTTATGGCAGGGCAATACTGAAGCTTTCTTT. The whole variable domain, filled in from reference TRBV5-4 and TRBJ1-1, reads ETGVTQSPTHLIKTRGQQVTLRCSSQSGHNTVSWYQQALGQGPQFIFQYYREEENGRGNFPPRFSGLQFPNYSSELNVNALELDDSALYLCASSLALWQGNTEAFFGQGTRLTVV.

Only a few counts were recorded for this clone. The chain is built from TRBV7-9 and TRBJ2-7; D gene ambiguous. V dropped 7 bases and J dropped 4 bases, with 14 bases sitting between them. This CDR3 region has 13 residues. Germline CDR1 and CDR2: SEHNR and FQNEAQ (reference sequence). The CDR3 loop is CASTTLEEYEQYF. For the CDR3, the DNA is TGTGCCAGCACCACCCTTGAGGAGTACGAGCAGTACTTC.

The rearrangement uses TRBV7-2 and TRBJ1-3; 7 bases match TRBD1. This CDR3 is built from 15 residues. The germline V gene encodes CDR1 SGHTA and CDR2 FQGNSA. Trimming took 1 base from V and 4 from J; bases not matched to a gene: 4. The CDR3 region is CASSLDRGEGNTIYF. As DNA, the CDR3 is TGTGCCAGCAGCTTAGACAGGGGCGAGGGAAACACCATATATTTT.

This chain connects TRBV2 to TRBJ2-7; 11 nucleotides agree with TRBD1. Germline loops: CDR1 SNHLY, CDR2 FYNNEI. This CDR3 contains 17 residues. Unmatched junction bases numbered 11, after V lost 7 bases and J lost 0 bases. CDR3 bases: TGTGCCAGCAACCCAATTTCGGGACAGGGGGGCTCCTACGAGCAGTACTTC. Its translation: CASNPISGQGGSYEQYF.

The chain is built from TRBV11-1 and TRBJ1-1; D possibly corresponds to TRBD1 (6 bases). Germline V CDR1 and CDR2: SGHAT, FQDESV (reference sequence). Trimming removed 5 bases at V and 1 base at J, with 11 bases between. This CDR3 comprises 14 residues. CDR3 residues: CASSVDRKNTEAFF. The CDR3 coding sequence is TGTGCCAGCAGCGTGGACAGAAAGAACACTGAAGCTTTCTTT.

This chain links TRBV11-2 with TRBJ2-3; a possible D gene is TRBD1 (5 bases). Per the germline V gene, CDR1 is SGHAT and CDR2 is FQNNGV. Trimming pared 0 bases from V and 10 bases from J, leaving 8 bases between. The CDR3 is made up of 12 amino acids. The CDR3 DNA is TGTGCCAGCAGCTTAGAGCAGGGTTCGCAGTATTTT. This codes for CASSLEQGSQYF.

In nucleotides, the CDR3 is TGTGCCAGTAGCCTGACTCCCACGGAGCAGTTCTTC. It translates to CASSLTPTEQFF. The rearrangement links TRBV19 to TRBJ2-1, with D hard to call. This CDR3 is built from 12 residues. Trimming removed 6 bases from V and 10 bases from J, with 13 bases in between. Germline V gene sequence: CDR1 LNHDA, CDR2 SQIVND (reference sequence). Full variable domain (missing parts from reference TRBV19 and TRBJ2-1): DGGITQSPKYLFRKEGQNVTLSCEQNLNHDAMYWYRQDPGQGLRLIYYSQIVNDFQKGDIAEGYSVSREKKESFPLTVTSAQKNPTAFYLCASSLTPTEQFFGPGTRLTVL.

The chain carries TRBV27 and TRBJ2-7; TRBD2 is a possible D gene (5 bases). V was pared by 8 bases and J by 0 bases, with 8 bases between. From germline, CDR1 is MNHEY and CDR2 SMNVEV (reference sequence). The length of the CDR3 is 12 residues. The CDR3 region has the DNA TGTGCCAGCCCGGGGAGCTCCTACGAGCAGTACTTC. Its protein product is CASPGSSYEQYF.

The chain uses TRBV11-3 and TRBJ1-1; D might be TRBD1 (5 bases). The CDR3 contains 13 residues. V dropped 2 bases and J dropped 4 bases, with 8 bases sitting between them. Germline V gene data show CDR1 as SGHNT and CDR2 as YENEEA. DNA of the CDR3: TGTGCCAGCAGCTTAATCGGGGGCACTGAAGCTTTCTTT. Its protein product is CASSLIGGTEAFF.

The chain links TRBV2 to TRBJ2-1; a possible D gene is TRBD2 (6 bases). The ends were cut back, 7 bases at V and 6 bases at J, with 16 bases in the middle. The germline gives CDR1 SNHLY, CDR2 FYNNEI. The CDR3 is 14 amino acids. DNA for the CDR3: TGTGCCAGCACTCCGAGGGTGGAGGGCAATGAGCAGTTCTTC. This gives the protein CASTPRVEGNEQFF.

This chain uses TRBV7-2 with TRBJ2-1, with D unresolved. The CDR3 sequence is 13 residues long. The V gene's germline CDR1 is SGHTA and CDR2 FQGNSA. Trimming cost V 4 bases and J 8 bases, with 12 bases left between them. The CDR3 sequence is CASSYTLADEQFF. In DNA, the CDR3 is TGTGCCAGCAGCTATACTTTGGCGGATGAGCAGTTCTTC.

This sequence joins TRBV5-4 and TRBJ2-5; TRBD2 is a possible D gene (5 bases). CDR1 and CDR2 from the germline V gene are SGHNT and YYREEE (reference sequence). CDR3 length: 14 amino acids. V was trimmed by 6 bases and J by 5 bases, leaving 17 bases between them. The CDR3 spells CASTREVSGETQYF. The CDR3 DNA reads TGTGCCAGCACCCGGGAAGTTTCGGGGGAGACCCAGTACTTC. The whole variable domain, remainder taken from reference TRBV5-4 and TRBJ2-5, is ETGVTQSPTHLIKTRGQQVTLRCSSQSGHNTVSWYQQALGQGPQFIFQYYREEENGRGNFPPRFSGLQFPNYSSELNVNALELDDSALYLCASTREVSGETQYFGPGTRLLVL.

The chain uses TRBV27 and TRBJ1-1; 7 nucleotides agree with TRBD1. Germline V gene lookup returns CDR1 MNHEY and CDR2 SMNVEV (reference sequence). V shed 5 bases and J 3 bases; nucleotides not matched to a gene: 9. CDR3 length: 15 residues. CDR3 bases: TGTGCCAGCAGTCGCCGCCAACAGGGGTACACTGAAGCTTTCTTT. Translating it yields CASSRRQQGYTEAFF.

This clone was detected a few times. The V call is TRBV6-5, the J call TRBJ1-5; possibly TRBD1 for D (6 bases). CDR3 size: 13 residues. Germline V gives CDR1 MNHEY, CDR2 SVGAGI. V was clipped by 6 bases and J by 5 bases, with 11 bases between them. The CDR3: CASRLTGYQPQHF. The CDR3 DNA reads TGTGCCAGCAGATTGACAGGATATCAGCCCCAGCATTTT.

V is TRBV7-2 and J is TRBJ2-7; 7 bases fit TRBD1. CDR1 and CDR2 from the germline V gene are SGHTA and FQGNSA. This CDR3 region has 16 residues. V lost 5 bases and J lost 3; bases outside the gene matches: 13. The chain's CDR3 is CASSPRQGLTYYEQYF. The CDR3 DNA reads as TGTGCCAGCAGCCCAAGACAGGGTTTGACATACTACGAGCAGTACTTC. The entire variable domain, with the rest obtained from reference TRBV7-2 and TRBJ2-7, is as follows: GAGVSQSPSNKVTEKGKDVELRCDPISGHTALYWYRQSLGQGLEFLIYFQGNSAPDKSGLPSDRFSAERTGGSVSTLTIQRTQQEDSAVYLCASSPRQGLTYYEQYFGPGTRLTVT.

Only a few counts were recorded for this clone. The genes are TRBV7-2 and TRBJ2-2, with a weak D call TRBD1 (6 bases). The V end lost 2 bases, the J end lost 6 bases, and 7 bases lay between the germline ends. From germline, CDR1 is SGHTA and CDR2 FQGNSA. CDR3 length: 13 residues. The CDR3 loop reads CASSLQGSGELFF. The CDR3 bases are TGTGCCAGCAGCTTACAGGGGTCCGGGGAGCTGTTTTTT.

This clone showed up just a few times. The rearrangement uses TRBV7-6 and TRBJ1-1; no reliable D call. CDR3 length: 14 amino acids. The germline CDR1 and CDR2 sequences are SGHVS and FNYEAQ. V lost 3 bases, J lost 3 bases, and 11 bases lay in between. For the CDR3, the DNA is TGTGCCAGCAGCTTGGGAGGAAGGTACACTGAAGCTTTCTTT. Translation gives CASSLGGRYTEAFF. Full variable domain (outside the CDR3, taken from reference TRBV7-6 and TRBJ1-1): GAGVSQSPRYKVTKRGQDVALRCDPISGHVSLYWYRQALGQGPEFLTYFNYEAQQDKSGLPNDRFSAERPEGSISTLTIQRTEQRDSAMYRCASSLGGRYTEAFFGQGTRLTVV.

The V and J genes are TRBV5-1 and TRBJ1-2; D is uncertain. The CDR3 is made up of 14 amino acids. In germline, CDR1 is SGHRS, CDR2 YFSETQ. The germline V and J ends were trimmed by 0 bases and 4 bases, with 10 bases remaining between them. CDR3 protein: CASSLDGDSYGYTF. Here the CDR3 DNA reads TGCGCCAGCAGCTTGGACGGGGATAGCTATGGCTACACCTTC.

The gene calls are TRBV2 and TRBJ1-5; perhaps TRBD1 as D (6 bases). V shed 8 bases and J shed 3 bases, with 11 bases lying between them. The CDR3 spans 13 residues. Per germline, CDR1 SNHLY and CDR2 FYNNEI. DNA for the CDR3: TGTGCCAGCTGTGGACAGCCCAATCAGCCCCAGCATTTT. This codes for CASCGQPNQPQHF.

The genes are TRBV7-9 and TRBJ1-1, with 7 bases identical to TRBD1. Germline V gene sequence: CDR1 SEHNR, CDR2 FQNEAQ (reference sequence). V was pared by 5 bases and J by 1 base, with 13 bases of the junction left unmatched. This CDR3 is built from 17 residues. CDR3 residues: CASSPRTGGLKNTEAFF. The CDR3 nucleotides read TGTGCCAGCAGCCCACGGACAGGTGGACTAAAGAACACTGAAGCTTTCTTT.

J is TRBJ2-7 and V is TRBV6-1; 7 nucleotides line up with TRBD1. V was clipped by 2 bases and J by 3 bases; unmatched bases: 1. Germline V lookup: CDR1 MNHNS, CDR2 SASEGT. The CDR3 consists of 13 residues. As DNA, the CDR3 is TGTGCCAGCAGTGAATACAGGGGCTACGAGCAGTACTTC. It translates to CASSEYRGYEQYF.

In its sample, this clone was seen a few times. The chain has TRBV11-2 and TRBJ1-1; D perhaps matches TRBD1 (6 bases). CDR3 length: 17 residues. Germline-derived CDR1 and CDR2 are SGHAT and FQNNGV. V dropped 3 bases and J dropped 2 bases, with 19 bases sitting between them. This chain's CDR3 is CASSFLGQPLKNTEAFF. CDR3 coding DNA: TGTGCCAGCAGCTTCCTTGGACAGCCTCTGAAAAACACTGAAGCTTTCTTT.

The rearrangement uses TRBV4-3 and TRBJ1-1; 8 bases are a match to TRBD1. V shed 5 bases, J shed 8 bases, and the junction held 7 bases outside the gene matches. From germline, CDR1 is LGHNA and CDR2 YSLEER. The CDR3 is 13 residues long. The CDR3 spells CASSTGGTREAFF. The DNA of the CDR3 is TGCGCCAGCAGCACAGGGGGTACAAGAGAAGCTTTCTTT.